These 4 T cell receptor beta chains came from one sample sequenced in a study of lymphopenia after photon versus proton radiotherapy. The protocol was immunoSEQ multiplex PCR, while the TCRdb copy is restricted to in-frame clones and leaves out a portion. The sample consists of approximately 24,000 clones, around four fifths of them appearing once. This sample comprised peripheral blood, obtained from a patient treated with photon-based radiotherapy. The receptors shown here come from a man aged 35 to 55 with gastric cancer.

This clone was picked up one time. This chain links TRBV15 with TRBJ2-1; D perhaps matches TRBD2 (6 bases). The CDR3 runs 14 residues. Trimming took 0 bases from V and 4 from J, leaving 7 bases between them. Germline CDR1 reads LNHNV; CDR2 reads YYDKDF (reference sequence). The CDR3 DNA is TGTGCCACCAGCAGAGACAGCGGGTACAATGAGCAGTTCTTC. Amino acid sequence: CATSRDSGYNEQFF.

The rearrangement links TRBV30 to TRBJ2-3; 14 bases agree with TRBD2. Germline CDR1 is GTSNPN and CDR2 is SVGIG (reference sequence). J gave up 5 bases and V 1 base, and 2 bases lay outside the gene matches. This CDR3 contains 15 residues. CDR3 sequence (DNA): TGTGCCTGGAGTGACGGGACTAGCGGGGGAGATACGCAGTATTTT. It codes for CAWSDGTSGGDTQYF.

This sequence joins TRBV7-9 and TRBJ1-1; possible D gene TRBD1, 5 bases. Trimming left V 4 bases short and J 4 bases short, with 13 bases between. The CDR3 runs to 14 residues. Germline CDR1 SEHNR, CDR2 FQNEAQ (reference sequence). The CDR3 coding sequence is TGTGCCAGCAGCTCCGGGGGGGGAGGCACTGAAGCTTTCTTT. Protein sequence: CASSSGGGGTEAFF. Filled out from reference TRBV7-9 and TRBJ1-1, the complete variable domain reads DTGVSQNPRHKITKRGQNVTFRCDPISEHNRLYWYRQTLGQGPEFLTYFQNEAQLEKSRLLSDRFSAERPKGSFSTLEIQRTEQGDSAMYLCASSSGGGGTEAFFGQGTRLTVV.

The rearrangement joins TRBV29-1 to TRBJ2-7; 9 nucleotides agree with TRBD1. This CDR3 region has 14 residues. Germline CDR1 reads SQVTM; CDR2 reads ANQGSEA. V lost 6 bases and J lost 0; bases outside the gene matches: 6. The CDR3 loop reads CSVLGTGSSYEQYF. The CDR3 nucleotides read TGCAGCGTCCTTGGGACAGGGAGCTCCTACGAGCAGTACTTC.